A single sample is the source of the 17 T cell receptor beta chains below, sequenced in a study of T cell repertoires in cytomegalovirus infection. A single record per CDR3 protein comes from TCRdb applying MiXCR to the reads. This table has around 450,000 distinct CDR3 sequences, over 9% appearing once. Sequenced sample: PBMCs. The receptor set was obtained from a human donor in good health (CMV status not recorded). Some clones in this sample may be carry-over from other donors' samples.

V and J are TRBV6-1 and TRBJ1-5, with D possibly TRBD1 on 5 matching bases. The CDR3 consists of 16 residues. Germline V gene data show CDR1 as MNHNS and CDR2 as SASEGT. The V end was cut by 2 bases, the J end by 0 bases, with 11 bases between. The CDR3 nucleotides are TGTGCCAGCAGTGAAAGGGACCGAGCTAGCAATCAGCCCCAGCATTTT. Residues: CASSERDRASNQPQHF.

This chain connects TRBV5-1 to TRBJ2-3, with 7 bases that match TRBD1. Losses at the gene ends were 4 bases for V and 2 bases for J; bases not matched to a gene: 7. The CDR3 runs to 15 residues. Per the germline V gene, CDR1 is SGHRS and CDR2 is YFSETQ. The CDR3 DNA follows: TGCGCCAGCAGCCCGGGGACAGAACTCACAGATACGCAGTATTTT. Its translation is CASSPGTELTDTQYF. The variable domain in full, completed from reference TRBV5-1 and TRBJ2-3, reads KAGVTQTPRYLIKTRGQQVTLSCSPISGHRSVSWYQQTPGQGLQFLFEYFSETQRNKGNFPGRFSGRQFSNSRSEMNVSTLELGDSALYLCASSPGTELTDTQYFGPGTRLTVL.

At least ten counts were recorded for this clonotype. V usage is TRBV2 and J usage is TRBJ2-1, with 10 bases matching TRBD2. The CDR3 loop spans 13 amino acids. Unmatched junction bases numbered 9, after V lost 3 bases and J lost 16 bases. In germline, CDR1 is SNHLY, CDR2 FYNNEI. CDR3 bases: TGTGCCAGCAGTGAGTTGCAGCGGGGGGGCTCCTTCTTC. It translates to CASSELQRGGSFF.

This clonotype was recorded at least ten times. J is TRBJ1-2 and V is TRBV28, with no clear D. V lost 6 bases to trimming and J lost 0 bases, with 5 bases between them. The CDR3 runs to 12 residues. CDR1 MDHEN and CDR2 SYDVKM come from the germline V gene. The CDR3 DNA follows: TGTGCCAGCAGCACAGCTAACTATGGCTACACCTTC. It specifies CASSTANYGYTF.

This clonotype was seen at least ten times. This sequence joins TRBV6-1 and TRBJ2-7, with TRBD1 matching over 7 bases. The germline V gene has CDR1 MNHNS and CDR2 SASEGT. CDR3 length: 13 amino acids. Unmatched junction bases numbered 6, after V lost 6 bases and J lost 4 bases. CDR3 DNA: TGTGCCAGCAGGGAGACAGGGCCGTACGAGCAGTACTTC. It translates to CASRETGPYEQYF.

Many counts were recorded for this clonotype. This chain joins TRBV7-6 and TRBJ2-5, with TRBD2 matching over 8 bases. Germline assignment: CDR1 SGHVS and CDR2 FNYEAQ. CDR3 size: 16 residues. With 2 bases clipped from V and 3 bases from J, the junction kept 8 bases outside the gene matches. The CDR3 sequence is CASSLSSGRIEETQYF. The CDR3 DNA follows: TGTGCCAGCAGCTTATCCAGCGGGAGAATTGAAGAGACCCAGTACTTC.

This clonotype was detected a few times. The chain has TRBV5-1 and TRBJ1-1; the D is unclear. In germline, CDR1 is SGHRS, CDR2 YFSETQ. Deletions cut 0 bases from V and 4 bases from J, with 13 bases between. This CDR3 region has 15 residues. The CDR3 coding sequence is TGCGCCAGCAGCTTGGGTCCGGGTTCGGGCACTGAAGCTTTCTTT. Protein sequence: CASSLGPGSGTEAFF.

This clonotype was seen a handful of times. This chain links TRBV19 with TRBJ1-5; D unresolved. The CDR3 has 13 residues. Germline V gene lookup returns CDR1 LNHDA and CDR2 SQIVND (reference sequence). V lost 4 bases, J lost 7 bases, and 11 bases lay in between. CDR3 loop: CASSTRTLQPQHF. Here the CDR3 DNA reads TGTGCCAGTAGTACAAGGACTCTCCAGCCCCAGCATTTT.

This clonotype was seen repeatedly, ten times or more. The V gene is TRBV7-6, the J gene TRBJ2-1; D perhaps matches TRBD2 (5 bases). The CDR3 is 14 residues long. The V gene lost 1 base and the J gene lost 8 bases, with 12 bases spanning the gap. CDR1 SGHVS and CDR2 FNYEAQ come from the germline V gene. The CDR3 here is CASSLGGIGDEQFF. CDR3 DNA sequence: TGTGCCAGCAGCTTAGGAGGGATCGGGGATGAGCAGTTCTTC.

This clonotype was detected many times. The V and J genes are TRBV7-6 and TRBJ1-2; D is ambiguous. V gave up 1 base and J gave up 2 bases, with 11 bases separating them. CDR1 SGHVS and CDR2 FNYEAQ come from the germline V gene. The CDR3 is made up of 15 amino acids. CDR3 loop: CASSLGTTPNYGYTF. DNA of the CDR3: TGTGCCAGCAGCTTAGGGACCACGCCGAACTATGGCTACACCTTC.

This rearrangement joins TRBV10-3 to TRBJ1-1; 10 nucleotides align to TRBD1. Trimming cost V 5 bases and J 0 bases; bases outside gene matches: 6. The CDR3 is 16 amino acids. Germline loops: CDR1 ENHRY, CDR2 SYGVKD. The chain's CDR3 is CAISRDRGQLNTEAFF. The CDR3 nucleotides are TGTGCCATCAGTCGTGACAGGGGGCAGTTGAACACTGAAGCTTTCTTT.

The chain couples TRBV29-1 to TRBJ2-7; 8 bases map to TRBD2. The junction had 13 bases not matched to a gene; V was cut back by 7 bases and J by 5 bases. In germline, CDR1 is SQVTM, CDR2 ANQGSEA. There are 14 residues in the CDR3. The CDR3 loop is CSAIGTGGPNEQYF. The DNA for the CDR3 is TGCAGCGCCATCGGCACGGGAGGGCCTAACGAGCAGTACTTC.

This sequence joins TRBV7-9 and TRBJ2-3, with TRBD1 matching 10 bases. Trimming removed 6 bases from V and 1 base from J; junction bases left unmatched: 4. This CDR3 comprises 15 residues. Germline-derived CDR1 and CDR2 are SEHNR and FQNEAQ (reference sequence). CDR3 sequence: CASRTGGGGTDTQYF. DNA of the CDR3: TGTGCCAGCAGGACAGGGGGCGGGGGCACAGATACGCAGTATTTT. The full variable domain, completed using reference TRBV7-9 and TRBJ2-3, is DTGVSQNPRHKITKRGQNVTFRCDPISEHNRLYWYRQTLGQGPEFLTYFQNEAQLEKSRLLSDRFSAERPKGSFSTLEIQRTEQGDSAMYLCASRTGGGGTDTQYFGPGTRLTVL.

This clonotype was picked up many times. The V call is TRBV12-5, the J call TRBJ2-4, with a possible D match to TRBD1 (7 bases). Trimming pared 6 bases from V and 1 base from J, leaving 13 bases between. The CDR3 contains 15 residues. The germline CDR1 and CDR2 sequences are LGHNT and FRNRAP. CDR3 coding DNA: TGTGCTAGTGGCCAGGGGGGAGATGCCAAAAACATTCAGTACTTC. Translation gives CASGQGGDAKNIQYF.

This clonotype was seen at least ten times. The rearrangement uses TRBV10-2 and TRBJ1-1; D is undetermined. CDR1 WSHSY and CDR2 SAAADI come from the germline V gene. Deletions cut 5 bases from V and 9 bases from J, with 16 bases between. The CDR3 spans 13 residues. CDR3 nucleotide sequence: TGCGCCAGCAGTCAAGACATGTTGGGTAAAGCTTTCTTT. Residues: CASSQDMLGKAFF.

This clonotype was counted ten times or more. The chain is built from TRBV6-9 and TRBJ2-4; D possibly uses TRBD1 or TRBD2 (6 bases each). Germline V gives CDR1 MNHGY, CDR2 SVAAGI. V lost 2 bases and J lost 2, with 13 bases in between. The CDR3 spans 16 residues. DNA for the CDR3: TGTGCCAGCAGTTATGGGGGGCCAAAGACCAAAAACATTCAGTACTTC. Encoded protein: CASSYGGPKTKNIQYF.

In DNA, the CDR3 is TGTGCCAGCAGCTTAGGGGGACTAGCGGGAGGCCCCTACAATGAGCAGTTCTTC. Translated: CASSLGGLAGGPYNEQFF. V is TRBV7-2 and J is TRBJ2-1; 15 nucleotides align to TRBD2. J lost 2 bases, V lost 1 base, and 3 bases had no gene match. CDR3 length: 18 amino acids. In germline, CDR1 is SGHTA, CDR2 FQGNSA.